This T cell receptor (beta chain) appears in the sequencing data of a study of beta chain features in type 1 diabetes. Expressed TCRB transcripts were sequenced, since all the RNA that had been isolated was reverse transcribed. Sequenced by immunoSEQ multiplex PCR; TCRdb stores in-frame clones only, minus some. The sample contains some 900,000 clones, roughly a sixth of which appear only once. Study results and limitations: Whatever favoring of shorter templates PCR might show would apply equally to patients and controls.

One heparinised draw of blood, averaging approximately 110 mL, came from each donor. CD45RO/CCR7/CD25/CD127/CD95/CD27 sorting isolated CD4+ naive, central memory, regulatory and stem cell-like memory cells. A few counts support this clone. Its antigen is unknown. This sequence was found in a woman aged 18-29 years in good health. The sequencing input was naive CD4+ T cells from blood.

The chain's CDR3 is CASSPGLGETQYF. Here the CDR3 DNA reads TGTGCCAGCAGTCCTGGACTCGGAGAGACCCAGTACTTC. This chain links TRBV7-8 with TRBJ2-5, with D possibly TRBD2 on 5 matching bases. CDR3 size: 13 residues. Trimming shortened V by 6 bases and J by 4 bases, and 12 bases separated the two germline ends. Germline lookup yields CDR1 SGHVS and CDR2 FQNEAQ.